A selection of T cell receptor beta chains follows, all from one sample in a study of blood T cell repertoires in COVID-19. Profiling relied on immunoSEQ multiplex PCR, and the TCRdb table lists in-frame clones only, not all of them. Among 250,000 to 300,000 clones listed, 75% to 90% were seen once. Sequencing used peripheral blood. The source of these receptors is an older woman with acute or convalescent COVID-19. The CDR3 runs from the conserved cysteine through the conserved F or W. The D gene is left open where the match is weak. Size is stated for part of the rows, as once, few or many counts, or as a class when the clone is expanded.

v_gene	j_gene	abundance	d_gene	CDR3aa	CDR3nt
TRBV28	TRBJ2-2	-	-	CASSLLAANTGELFF	TGTGCCAGCAGTTTGCTAGCAGCGAACACCGGGGAGCTGTTTTTT
TRBV18	TRBJ2-7	-	TRBD2	CASSLTSGRSYEQYF	TGTGCCAGCTCCCTGACTAGCGGGAGGTCTTACGAGCAGTACTTC
TRBV11-1	TRBJ1-1	-	TRBD1	CASSADRGRTEAFF	TGTGCCAGCAGCGCGGACAGGGGTCGAACTGAAGCTTTCTTT
TRBV27	TRBJ1-1	-	TRBD1	CASSQTGDTEAFF	TGTGCCAGCAGTCAGACAGGGGACACTGAAGCTTTCTTT
TRBV13	TRBJ2-7	-	TRBD1	CASSLRTGYSYEQYF	TGTGCCAGCAGCCTGCGGACAGGGTACTCCTACGAGCAGTACTTC
TRBV2	TRBJ2-3	-	TRBD2	CARSSGRAHTDTQYF	TGTGCCAGGAGTAGCGGGAGGGCCCATACAGATACGCAGTATTTT
TRBV28	TRBJ1-3	-	TRBD1	CASSARGPGNTIYF	TGTGCCAGCAGTGCCAGGGGGCCAGGAAACACCATATATTTT
TRBV5-4	TRBJ2-7	-	TRBD2	CASSYWTSDSSYEQYF	TGTGCCAGCAGCTATTGGACTAGCGATAGCTCCTACGAGCAGTACTTC
TRBV5-1	TRBJ1-3	-	-	CASSLGQLRSGNTIYF	TGCGCCAGCAGCTTGGGACAGCTCCGCTCTGGAAACACCATATATTTT
TRBV7-2	TRBJ1-6	-	-	CASSLGRTNNSPLHF	TGTGCCAGCAGCTTAGGCAGGACAAATAATTCACCCCTCCACTTT
TRBV19	TRBJ1-2	-	-	CASTTTGGYTF	TGTGCCAGCACGACGACGGGGGGCTACACCTTC
TRBV10-3	TRBJ1-4	-	-	CAISESRWGEEKLFF	TGTGCCATCAGTGAGTCCCGATGGGGAGAAGAAAAACTGTTTTTT
TRBV5-4	TRBJ1-2	-	-	CASSLAGWAYGYTF	TGTGCCAGCAGCTTGGCAGGATGGGCCTATGGCTACACCTTC
TRBV5-1	TRBJ1-4	-	TRBD1	CASSLGDRGGEKLFF	TGCGCCAGCAGCTTGGGGGACAGGGGCGGTGAAAAACTGTTTTTT
TRBV30	TRBJ2-2	-	TRBD1	CAWKPQTGTNAGELFF	TGTGCCTGGAAGCCACAGACAGGGACCAACGCCGGGGAGCTGTTTTTT
TRBV6-5	TRBJ1-6	-	TRBD1	CASRRTGDSPLHF	TGTGCCAGCAGGAGGACAGGCGATTCACCCCTCCACTTT
TRBV27	TRBJ2-1	-	-	CASSIYGGVSSYNEQFF	TGTGCCAGCAGTATTTATGGCGGGGTAAGCTCCTACAATGAGCAGTTCTTC
TRBV12-3/TRBV12-4	TRBJ1-2	-	-	CASSLNRDYGYTF	TGTGCCAGCAGTTTGAACAGGGACTATGGCTACACCTTC
TRBV5-1	TRBJ1-6	-	-	CASSLELGRNSPLHF	TGCGCCAGCAGCTTGGAATTGGGCAGAAATTCACCCCTCCACTTT
TRBV5-1	TRBJ1-1	once	-	CASSAFQNTEAFF	TGCGCCAGCAGCGCGTTCCAGAACACTGAAGCTTTCTTT
TRBV7-2	TRBJ1-4	-	TRBD1	CASSVGQGGSEKLFF	TGTGCCAGCAGCGTGGGACAGGGGGGAAGTGAAAAACTGTTTTTT
TRBV4-2	TRBJ2-1	-	TRBD1	CASSQILGTGNYNEQFF	TGTGCCAGCAGCCAAATTCTGGGGACAGGGAACTACAATGAGCAGTTCTTC
TRBV7-9	TRBJ1-2	once	-	CASSSMTGNYGYTF	TGTGCCAGCAGTTCGATGACAGGCAACTATGGCTACACCTTC
TRBV19	TRBJ1-6	-	TRBD1	CASSESGTGQSPNSPLHF	TGTGCCAGTAGTGAAAGCGGGACAGGGCAATCCCCAAATTCACCCCTCCACTTT
TRBV27	TRBJ1-2	-	TRBD1	CASSLGTGGIYGYTF	TGTGCCAGCAGTTTAGGGACAGGGGGAATCTATGGCTACACCTTC
TRBV2	TRBJ1-1	-	-	CASSGAREAEAFF	TGTGCCAGCAGTGGAGCCAGGGAGGCTGAAGCTTTCTTT
TRBV5-4	TRBJ1-3	-	-	CASSLAGSPGNTIYF	TGTGCCAGCAGCTTGGCCGGGTCCCCTGGAAACACCATATATTTT
TRBV2	TRBJ1-3	-	-	CASSSRVASGNTIYF	TGTGCCAGCAGTTCACGGGTCGCCTCTGGAAACACCATATATTTT
TRBV4-1	TRBJ1-1	-	-	CASSPSGRVGSTEAFF	TGCGCCAGCAGCCCCTCGGGAAGGGTGGGGAGCACTGAAGCTTTCTTT
TRBV28	TRBJ2-5	-	-	CASSLGAEETQYF	TGTGCCAGCAGTTTAGGGGCCGAAGAGACCCAGTACTTC
TRBV6-5	TRBJ2-7	-	TRBD2	CASRWTSGSLLEQYF	TGTGCCAGCAGGTGGACTAGCGGGAGTCTTCTCGAGCAGTACTTC
TRBV10-1	TRBJ1-6	-	-	CASSLRTDRESYNSPLHF	TGCGCCAGCAGTTTACGGACAGATCGGGAAAGCTATAATTCACCCCTCCACTTT
TRBV4-2	TRBJ2-3	-	TRBD2	CASSQGHSNAGRPSTDTQYF	TGTGCCAGCAGCCAAGGCCATTCCAACGCCGGGAGGCCTAGCACAGATACGCAGTATTTT
TRBV28	TRBJ1-5	-	-	CASSLAVTAYSNQPQHF	TGTGCCAGCAGTTTAGCGGTGACCGCCTATAGCAATCAGCCCCAGCATTTT
TRBV27	TRBJ1-6	-	TRBD1	CASSSGRTGVNSPLHF	TGTGCCAGCAGTTCCGGTAGGACAGGGGTGAATTCACCCCTCCACTTT
TRBV6-5	TRBJ1-1	few	-	CASTALGGRTEAFF	TGTGCCAGCACCGCCCTGGGAGGGCGAACTGAAGCTTTCTTT
TRBV9	TRBJ2-1	once	-	CASSVWGERYNEQFF	TGTGCCAGCAGCGTATGGGGGGAGCGCTACAATGAGCAGTTCTTC
TRBV11-2	TRBJ2-2	-	-	CASSLLKDTNTGELFF	TGTGCCAGCAGCTTACTGAAGGACACAAACACCGGGGAGCTGTTTTTT
TRBV5-1	TRBJ1-1	few	-	CASSLVAPEDKAFF	TGCGCCAGCAGCTTGGTAGCTCCTGAGGATAAAGCTTTCTTT
TRBV5-4	TRBJ1-2	once	TRBD1	CASSSGQGRLPGYGYTF	TGTGCCAGCAGCTCGGGACAGGGGCGACTACCCGGCTATGGCTACACCTTC
TRBV11-2	TRBJ2-7	-	-	CASSLVYGGFYEQYF	TGTGCCAGCAGCTTAGTGTACGGGGGATTCTACGAGCAGTACTTC
TRBV9	TRBJ1-4	-	-	CASSVGGTTNEKLFF	TGTGCCAGCAGCGTAGGCGGGACTACTAATGAAAAACTGTTTTTT
TRBV29-1	TRBJ1-5	-	-	CSVGQNSNQPQHF	TGCAGCGTTGGACAAAATAGCAATCAGCCCCAGCATTTT
TRBV7-2	TRBJ2-1	-	-	CASSLWERSYNEQFF	TGTGCCAGCAGCTTGTGGGAGCGCTCCTACAATGAGCAGTTCTTC
TRBV11-3	TRBJ2-7	-	-	CASSFDSTYEQYF	TGTGCCAGCAGCTTCGACAGTACATACGAGCAGTACTTC
TRBV5-6	TRBJ1-2	-	-	CASTLFDRQGNYGYTF	TGTGCCAGCACCCTCTTTGACCGCCAGGGCAACTATGGCTACACCTTC
TRBV2	TRBJ1-1	-	-	CASSGHLNTEAFF	TGTGCCAGCAGTGGGCACCTGAACACTGAAGCTTTCTTT
TRBV6-5	TRBJ1-6	-	TRBD1	CASRAGQENSPLHF	TGTGCCAGCAGGGCCGGACAGGAGAATTCACCCCTCCACTTT
TRBV27	TRBJ2-1	-	TRBD1	CASSPGQLPPNLRQFF	TGTGCCAGCAGTCCGGGACAGCTGCCCCCAAATCTAAGGCAGTTCTTC
TRBV29-1	TRBJ1-1	once	TRBD1	CSVESNRGQAEAFF	TGCAGCGTGGAAAGCAACAGGGGACAAGCTGAAGCTTTCTTT
TRBV5-1	TRBJ1-6	-	-	CASSRSGFGNSPLHF	TGCGCCAGCAGTCGTTCCGGGTTTGGTAATTCACCCCTCCACTTT
TRBV7-2	TRBJ1-1	-	TRBD1	CASRPRGLRNTEAFF	TGTGCCAGCAGGCCCAGGGGGCTTAGAAACACTGAAGCTTTCTTT
TRBV19	TRBJ1-6	-	TRBD1	CASSTGTGGNYNSPLHF	TGTGCCAGTAGTACTGGGACAGGGGGCAACTATAATTCACCCCTCCACTTT
TRBV5-1	TRBJ1-6	-	-	CASSLAMTGGNSPLHF	TGCGCCAGCAGCTTGGCCATGACAGGTGGTAATTCACCCCTCCACTTT
TRBV4-3	TRBJ2-6	-	TRBD1	CASSSGGQIGSGANVLTF	TGCGCCAGCAGCTCAGGGGGCCAAATTGGCTCTGGGGCCAACGTCCTGACTTTC